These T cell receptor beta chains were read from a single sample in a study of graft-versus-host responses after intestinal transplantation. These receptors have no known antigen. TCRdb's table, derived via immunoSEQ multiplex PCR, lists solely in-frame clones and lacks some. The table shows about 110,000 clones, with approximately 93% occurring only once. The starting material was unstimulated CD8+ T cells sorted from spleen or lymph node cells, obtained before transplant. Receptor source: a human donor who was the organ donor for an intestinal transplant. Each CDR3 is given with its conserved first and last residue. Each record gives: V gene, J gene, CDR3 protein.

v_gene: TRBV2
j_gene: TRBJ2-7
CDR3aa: CASSYRGPLIYEQYF

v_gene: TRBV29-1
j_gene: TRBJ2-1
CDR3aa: CSVIGGAYNEQFF

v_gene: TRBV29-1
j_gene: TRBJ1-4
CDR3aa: CSPLAQGSEKLFF

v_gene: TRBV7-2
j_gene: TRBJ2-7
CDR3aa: CASSHQLGSAEQYF

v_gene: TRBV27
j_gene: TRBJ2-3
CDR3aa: CASSLGGRRTDTQYF

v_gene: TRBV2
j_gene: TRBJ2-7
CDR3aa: CATRAVERWTGFDEQYF

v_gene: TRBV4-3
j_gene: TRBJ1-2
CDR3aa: CASSLGRSYGYTF

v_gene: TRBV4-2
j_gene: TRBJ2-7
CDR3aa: CASMGPNYEQYF

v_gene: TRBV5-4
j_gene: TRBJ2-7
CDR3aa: CASSSTGLANEQYF

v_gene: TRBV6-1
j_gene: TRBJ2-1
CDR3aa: CASSEVGTGAPGEQFF

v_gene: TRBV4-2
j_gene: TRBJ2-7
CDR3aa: CASSQEWGTGSEQYF

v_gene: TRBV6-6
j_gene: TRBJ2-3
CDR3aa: CATAEPRNTDTQYF

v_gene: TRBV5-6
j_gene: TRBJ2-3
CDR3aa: CASSSAADTQYF

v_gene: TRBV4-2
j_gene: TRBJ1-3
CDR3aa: CASSQARRGIESPGNTIYF

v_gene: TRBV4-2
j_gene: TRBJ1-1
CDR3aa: CASSLIGTQAEAFF

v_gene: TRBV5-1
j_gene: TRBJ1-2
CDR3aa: CASSLPASGSYGYTF

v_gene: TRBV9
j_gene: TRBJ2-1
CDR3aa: CASSPNSPWAPGVYNEQFF

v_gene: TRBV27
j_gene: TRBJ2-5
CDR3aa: CASSLLGGRETQYF

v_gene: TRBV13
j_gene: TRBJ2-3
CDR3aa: CASSPDRSTDTQYF

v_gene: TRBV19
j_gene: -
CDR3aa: CASMGLAGTSYEQYF

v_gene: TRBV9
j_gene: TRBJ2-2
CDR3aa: CASSFRETAGVTGELFF

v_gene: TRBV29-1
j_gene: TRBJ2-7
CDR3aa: CSVQDGSSYEQYF

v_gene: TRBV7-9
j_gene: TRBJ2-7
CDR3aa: CASSLSEKSYEQYF

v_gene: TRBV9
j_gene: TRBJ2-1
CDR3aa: CASSEGAGGMDEQFF

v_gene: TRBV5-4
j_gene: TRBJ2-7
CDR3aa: CASSLAPTGNNLFSYEQYF

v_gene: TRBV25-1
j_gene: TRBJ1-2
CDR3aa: CASSESPSYGYTF

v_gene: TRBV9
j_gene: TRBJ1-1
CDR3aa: CASSVYSDMNTEAFF

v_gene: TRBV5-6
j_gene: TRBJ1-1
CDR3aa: CASSLGGPGGDTEAFF

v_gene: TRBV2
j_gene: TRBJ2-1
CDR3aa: CASSDRLAGGLWGNEQFF

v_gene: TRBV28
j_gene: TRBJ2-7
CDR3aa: CASRAELQGAVHEQYF

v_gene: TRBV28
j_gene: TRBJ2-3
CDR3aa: CASSLLGIPKEYF

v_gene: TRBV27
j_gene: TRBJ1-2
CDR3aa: CASGRANLGYTF

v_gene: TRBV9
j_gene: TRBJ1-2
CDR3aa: CASSVVTTPYGYTF

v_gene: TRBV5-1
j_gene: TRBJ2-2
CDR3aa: CASSSPPRGKGLAGDTGELFF

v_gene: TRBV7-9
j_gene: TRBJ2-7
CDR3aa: CASSSWHRDRSSYEQYF

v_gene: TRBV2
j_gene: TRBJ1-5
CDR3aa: CASSVLEGGNQPQHF

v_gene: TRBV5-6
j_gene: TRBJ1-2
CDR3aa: CASSLGLWRGHGYTF

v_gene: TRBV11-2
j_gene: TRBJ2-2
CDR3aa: CASTLQLAGWDTGELFF

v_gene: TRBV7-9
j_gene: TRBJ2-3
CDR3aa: CASSFGLDTQYF

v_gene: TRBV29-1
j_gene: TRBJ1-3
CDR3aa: CSAEGGNTIYF

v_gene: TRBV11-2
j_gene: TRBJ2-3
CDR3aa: CASRAGTSSADTQYF

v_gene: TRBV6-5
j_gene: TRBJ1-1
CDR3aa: CASRKGTEAFF

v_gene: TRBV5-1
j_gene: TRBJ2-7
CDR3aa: CASSLEGSGSEQYF

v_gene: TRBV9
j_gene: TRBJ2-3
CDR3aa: CASSEGGGTTDTQYF

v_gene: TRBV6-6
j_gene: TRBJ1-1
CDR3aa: CASGTLTEAFF

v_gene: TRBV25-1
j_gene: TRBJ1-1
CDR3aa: CASSPGNTEAFF

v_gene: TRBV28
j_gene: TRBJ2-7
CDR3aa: CASSLRSAPSYEQYF